This T cell receptor (beta chain) is from a study of T cells after posttransplantation cyclophosphamide. Study results and limitations: Recipient CMV seropositivity and CMV reactivation strongly tracked TRB clonality. Donor-recipient repertoire similarity was low at 1-2 months, rising over year one. Tissue-infiltrating T cells from skin or gut overlapped little with blood T cells.

To note about this clone: Its antigen is as yet unknown.

V was cut by 0 bases and J by 11 bases, with 16 bases left in between. CDR3 size: 13 residues. The germline CDR1 and CDR2 sequences are GTSNPN and SVGIG (reference sequence). Sequencing used immunoSEQ multiplex PCR; TCRdb keeps in-frame clones, though not all of them. The sample holds under 75,000 clones, about 93% seen once. Peripheral blood was collected from the related graft donor on the marrow donation day. This TCR came from a woman aged 30 to 39 in good health and a related stem cell transplant donor. This chain uses TRBV30 with TRBJ1-1, with D tentatively TRBD1 (5 bases). Sample: PBMCs. The CDR3 sequence is CAWSVGAGRYAFF. CDR3 nucleotides: TGTGCCTGGAGTGTTGGGGCCGGACGTTATGCTTTCTTT.